Given below is one T cell receptor beta chain in context. Its antigen specificity is not known. This sequence may be a read error, since a much larger clone differs from it by one base. Using a mixed TRB-A/B primer pool, multiplex touch-down PCR amplified rearranged TRB sequences covering the V, D and J segments. Two consecutive PCR reactions with Phusion HS II polymerase added Illumina adapters and sample indices to the amplicons. After gel purification with the NucleoSpin Gel and PCR Clean-up kit, the amplicons were checked using Qubit and an Agilent 2100 Bioanalyzer. Sequencing of libraries was carried out on an Illumina MiSeq in 600-cycle, single-indexed, paired-end runs. From the authors' description of their analysis: Processing of the TRB sequences was carried out with MiXCR versions 2.12 and 3.0.5. Each unique CDR3 nucleotide sequence counted as one clone, and only productive sequences with at least two reads were retained. Repertoire metrics included Shannon diversity, evenness, clonality (one minus evenness), and alpha-parameterized diversity profiles from alpha 0 to 5. The IGoR algorithm was used to calculate generation probabilities of clones in the paired pre- and post-chemotherapy samples. Using fastp trimming at Q25 and MiXCR clonotype assembly, TCRdb reanalyzed the public sequencing data and kept in-frame beta chains. CDR3 protein duplicates are merged, each entry listing the most common genes and DNA. In this record, the V and J calls reflect TCRdb's handling and not the investigators' own analysis. The sample data list 7,000 to 9,500 distinct CDR3 sequences, and around a quarter of these were observed just once. Approximately 14% of the sample rests with the top ten.

This record belongs to a study of T cell repertoires in aging, cancer and after chemotherapy (dated by TCRdb to the late 2010s). Background on the whole study: Six donor age groups were covered, ranging from 30 or younger up to 70 or older, and each group contained at least three individuals. In the hematological group, the paired samples taken before and after chemotherapy came from chronic lymphocytic leukemia patients given fludarabine- or bendamustine-based regimens. About 8.3 million TCR reads were contained in the full dataset. Peripheral blood TCR beta repertoires from healthy donors and cancer patients were profiled to examine immunoaging and T cell reconstitution after chemotherapy. The cohort comprised 218 cancer patients, 90 to 94 with hematological and roughly 120 with solid cancers, plus 95 healthy donors as a reference group.

What the work shows at the level of the full study, not this receptor alone: In both cancer cohorts, the median generation probability rose over the chemotherapy interval, which suggests that the repertoire was reconstituted through rebound thymic output. Compared with age-matched healthy donors, untreated patients with hematological or solid cancers had significantly lower TCR diversity and higher clonality in blood. The authors noted that the repertoire data do not allow conclusions about immunological memory after chemotherapy. In healthy donors, the decline in TCR diversity with age was mainly explained by loss of richness, whereas in cancer patients loss of evenness was also found to contribute. Hematological cancer patients had lymphoid organ infiltration, which may itself impair thymic emigration or peripheral T cell expansion.

The trim is 2 bases for V and 2 bases for J, with a gap of 7 bases between the germline ends. The CDR3, from cysteine to phenylalanine, totals 13 residues. The sequence is cut down to CDR3 DNA, 39 bases in frame from base 1. The CDR1 and CDR2 encoded by the germline V gene (reference sequence) are MNHEY and SMNVEV. TCR beta rearrangements were amplified from genomic DNA isolated from peripheral blood, not from sorted cells or RNA. The source of this sequence is a human donor with a blood cancer. The donor label of this sample is uncertain. The chain is encoded by TRBV27 joined to TRBJ2-7; no D segment can be confidently identified. Input material: blood. The CDR3 has the sequence CASSLVGAYEQYF. In nucleotides, the sequence is TGTGCCAGCAGTTTAGTAGGCGCCTACGAGCAGTACTTC.